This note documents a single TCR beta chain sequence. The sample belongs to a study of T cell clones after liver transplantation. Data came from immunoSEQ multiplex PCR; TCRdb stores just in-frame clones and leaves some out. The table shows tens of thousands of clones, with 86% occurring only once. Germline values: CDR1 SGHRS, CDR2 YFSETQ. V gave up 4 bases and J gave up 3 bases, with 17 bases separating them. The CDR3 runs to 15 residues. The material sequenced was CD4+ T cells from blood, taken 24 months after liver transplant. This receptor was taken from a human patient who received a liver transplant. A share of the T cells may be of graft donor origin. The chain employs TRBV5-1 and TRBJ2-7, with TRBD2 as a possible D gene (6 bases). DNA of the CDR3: TGCGCCAGCAGCCTAGGACTATCAGTCGTCTACGAGCAGTACTTC. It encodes CASSLGLSVVYEQYF.